This TCR beta chain was sequenced for a study of cytomegalovirus exposure and HLA in healthy donors. Points from the study as a whole: Accounts indicate the classifier identified cytomegalovirus status with strong specificity and sensitivity.

TCRdb's copy holds only in-frame clones and misses some; the assay was immunoSEQ multiplex PCR. The table records 160,000 or so clones, more than 75% of them present only once. Points on this clone: Antigen specificity is unknown.

The CDR3 is made up of 17 amino acids. V shed 5 bases and J shed 0 bases, with 17 bases lying between them. Germline values: CDR1 MNHEY, CDR2 SMNVEV (reference sequence). Sequencing was carried out using PBMCs. The chain has TRBV27 and TRBJ1-5; D perhaps matches TRBD1 (6 bases). The source of this sequence is a man between 18 and 29 years old in good health and CMV-seronegative. CDR3 sequence reads: CASSPQGTRVSNQPQHF. CDR3 sequence (DNA): TGTGCCAGCAGTCCCCAGGGGACCAGGGTTAGCAATCAGCCCCAGCATTTT.